Shown below are 22 T cell receptor beta chains from a single sample sequenced in a study of CXCR3-negative and CXCR3-positive naive CD8 T cells. General observations from the study: Greater hydrophobicity was found in TRB CDR3s of CXCR3-positive naive cells than of CXCR3-negative naive cells.

cDNA libraries for TRB were generated by 5' RACE incorporating UMI labels. TCRdb re-called the 5' RACE reads and shows each CDR3 protein once, DNA omitted. The ten most abundant clones cover roughly 0.4% of a sample with about 110,000 distinct CDR3 sequences. These TCRs are of unknown antigen specificity. Material: naive CXCR3+ CD8+ T cells from blood. Subset in this sample: CD45RO-CCR7+CD27+CD95- naive CD8+ T cells expressing CXCR3 (TNR3+). These receptors were taken from a human donor in good health. Some clones in this sample may be carry-over from other donors' samples.

The chain recombines TRBV7-6 with TRBJ1-2. The CDR3 is 14 residues long. Germline CDR1 SGHVS, CDR2 FNYEAQ. The CDR3 loop reads CASSLDPVRHGYTF. The complete variable domain, with remaining parts taken from reference TRBV7-6 and TRBJ1-2, reads GAGVSQSPRYKVTKRGQDVALRCDPISGHVSLYWYRQALGQGPEFLTYFNYEAQQDKSGLPNDRFSAERPEGSISTLTIQRTEQRDSAMYRCASSLDPVRHGYTFGSGTRLTVV.

The chain employs TRBV6-2 or TRBV6-3 and TRBJ2-2; TCRdb designates TRBD1, a call that cannot be tested without DNA. The length of the CDR3 is 13 residues. Looked up from germline, CDR1 is MNHEY and CDR2 is SVGEGT. The CDR3 here is CASSPTGARELFF.

This chain uses TRBV12-3 or TRBV12-4 with TRBJ2-1; there is no DNA to check the TCRdb D call of TRBD2. The CDR3 length is 16 residues. This chain's CDR3 is CASRPDEAGAYNEQFF.

The chain carries TRBV29-1 and TRBJ2-7; no DNA is available, so the TRBD2 call from TCRdb remains unchecked. The CDR3 extends over 14 amino acids. The germline V gene encodes CDR1 SQVTM and CDR2 ANQGSEA. CDR3 region: CSVVSGAIPYEQYF.

V is TRBV11-1 and J is TRBJ2-1; TCRdb gives TRBD2 as the D gene, but with no DNA this cannot be confirmed. This CDR3 has 15 residues. The germline gives CDR1 SGHAT, CDR2 FQDESV (reference sequence). The CDR3 reads CASSPSAGDYNEQFF.

This rearrangement joins TRBV9 to TRBJ2-7. The CDR3 length is 15 residues. CDR1 and CDR2 from the germline V gene are SGDLS and YYNGEE. CDR3 loop: CASSVDGAISYEQYF.

The chain has TRBV28 and TRBJ1-6; TCRdb's D gene call, TRBD1, goes unchecked for lack of DNA. Per germline, CDR1 MDHEN and CDR2 SYDVKM. This CDR3 is built from 14 residues. The CDR3 protein is CASSLTGSSGPLHF.

This sequence joins TRBV12-3 or TRBV12-4 and TRBJ1-5. CDR3 size: 14 residues. This CDR3 is CASSLGPSNQPQHF.

The chain carries TRBV7-9 and TRBJ2-7; as DNA is missing, the TRBD2 call by TCRdb cannot be tested. Germline V gives CDR1 SEHNR, CDR2 FQNEAQ (reference sequence). The CDR3 covers 16 residues. The CDR3 sequence is CASSLGSGIDSYEQYF.

The chain joins TRBV29-1 to TRBJ2-3; without DNA, the TCRdb call of TRBD2 cannot be checked. The CDR3 covers 13 residues. The germline gives CDR1 SQVTM, CDR2 ANQGSEA. The CDR3 is CSAIPRYTDTQYF.

This rearrangement joins TRBV29-1 to TRBJ2-5; there is no DNA to check the TCRdb D call of TRBD1. The CDR3 is 17 amino acids. Germline V gene data show CDR1 as SQVTM and CDR2 as ANQGSEA. Here the CDR3 reads CSVEGVEGQGQAGTQYF.

The chain combines TRBV7-6 with TRBJ2-2. The CDR3 consists of 13 residues. Germline V lookup: CDR1 SGHVS, CDR2 FNYEAQ. The CDR3 sequence: CASSLGGDGELFF. The variable domain in full, completed from reference TRBV7-6 and TRBJ2-2, reads GAGVSQSPRYKVTKRGQDVALRCDPISGHVSLYWYRQALGQGPEFLTYFNYEAQQDKSGLPNDRFSAERPEGSISTLTIQRTEQRDSAMYRCASSLGGDGELFFGEGSRLTVL.

V and J are TRBV27 and TRBJ2-1; TCRdb picks TRBD2, but there is no DNA to check that call. In germline, CDR1 is MNHEY, CDR2 SMNVEV (reference sequence). This CDR3 is 17 amino acids long. CDR3 protein: CASLGLAGGAAYNEQFF.

V gene TRBV7-3 combines with J gene TRBJ2-3; absent DNA, TCRdb's TRBD1 call cannot be checked. This CDR3 has 15 amino acids. From germline, CDR1 is SGHTA and CDR2 FQGTGA. CDR3 in amino acids: CASSLYGGITDTQYF.

This chain uses TRBV10-3 with TRBJ2-2. The CDR3 has 14 amino acids. Germline assignment: CDR1 ENHRY and CDR2 SYGVKD. This CDR3 is CAISGARSTGELFF.

The chain couples TRBV29-1 to TRBJ2-3; the TRBD2 assignment by TCRdb is unverifiable without DNA. The CDR3 totals 16 residues. Germline V gene sequence: CDR1 SQVTM, CDR2 ANQGSEA. The CDR3 here is CSVPTSGRGGTDTQYF.

V usage is TRBV7-2 and J usage is TRBJ2-1; TCRdb's D gene call, TRBD2, goes unchecked for lack of DNA. CDR3 length: 15 residues. Germline assignment: CDR1 SGHTA and CDR2 FQGNSA. The CDR3 here is CASSSYSGGANEQFF.

The chain has TRBV6-5 and TRBJ2-2; with no DNA, the TCRdb D assignment of TRBD1 cannot be verified. The CDR3 extends over 18 amino acids. Germline lookup yields CDR1 MNHEY and CDR2 SVGAGI. CDR3 in amino acids: CASSYLPPLDRNTGELFF.

The rearrangement links TRBV13 to TRBJ2-1; the D call from TCRdb, TRBD2, cannot be confirmed without DNA. Germline V gene data show CDR1 as PRHDT and CDR2 as FYEKMQ (reference sequence). This CDR3 has 17 residues. CDR3 amino acids: CASSPPGWEREINEQFF. The variable domain in full, completed from reference TRBV13 and TRBJ2-1, reads AAGVIQSPRHLIKEKRETATLKCYPIPRHDTVYWYQQGPGQDPQFLISFYEKMQSDKGSIPDRFSAQQFSDYHSELNMSSLELGDSALYFCASSPPGWEREINEQFFGPGTRLTVL.

V usage is TRBV28 and J usage is TRBJ2-7; TCRdb's assignment of TRBD2 cannot be checked, as there is no DNA. This CDR3 is built from 14 residues. The germline gives CDR1 MDHEN, CDR2 SYDVKM. This CDR3 reads CASRTGTGYYEQYF.

This rearrangement joins TRBV18 to TRBJ1-1. The germline gives CDR1 KGHSH, CDR2 LQKENI. CDR3 length: 12 amino acids. The CDR3 spells CASSPEGTEAFF.

The rearrangement joins TRBV15 to TRBJ2-4. In germline, CDR1 is LNHNV, CDR2 YYDKDF (reference sequence). CDR3 length: 12 amino acids. CDR3: CATSGQKNIQYF.